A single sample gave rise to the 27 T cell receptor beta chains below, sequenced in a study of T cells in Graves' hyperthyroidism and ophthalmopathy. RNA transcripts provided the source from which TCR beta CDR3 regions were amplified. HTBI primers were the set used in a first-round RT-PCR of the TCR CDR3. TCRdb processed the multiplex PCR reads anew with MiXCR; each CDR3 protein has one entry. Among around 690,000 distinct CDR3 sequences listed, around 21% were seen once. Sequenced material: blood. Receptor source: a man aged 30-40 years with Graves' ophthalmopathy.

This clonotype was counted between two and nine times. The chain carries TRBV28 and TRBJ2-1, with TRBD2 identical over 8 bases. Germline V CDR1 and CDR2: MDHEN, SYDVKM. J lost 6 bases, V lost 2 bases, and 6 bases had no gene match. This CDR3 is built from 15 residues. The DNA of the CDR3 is TGTGCCAGCAGTTTAGTGGCTAGCGGGTGCAATGAGCAGTTCTTC. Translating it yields CASSLVASGCNEQFF.

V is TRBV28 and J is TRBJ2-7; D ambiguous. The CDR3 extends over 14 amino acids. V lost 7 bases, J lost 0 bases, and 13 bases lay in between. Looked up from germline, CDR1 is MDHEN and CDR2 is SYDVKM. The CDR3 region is CASIGESLSYEQYF. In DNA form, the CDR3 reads TGTGCCAGCATTGGAGAGTCACTCTCCTACGAGCAGTACTTC.

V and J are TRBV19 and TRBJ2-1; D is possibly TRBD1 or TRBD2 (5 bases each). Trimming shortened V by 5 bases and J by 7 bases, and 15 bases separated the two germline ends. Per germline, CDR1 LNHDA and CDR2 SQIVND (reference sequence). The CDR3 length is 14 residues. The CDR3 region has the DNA TGTGCCAGTAGTCCCCGGCCGGGGCTAAATGAGCAGTTCTTC. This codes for CASSPRPGLNEQFF.

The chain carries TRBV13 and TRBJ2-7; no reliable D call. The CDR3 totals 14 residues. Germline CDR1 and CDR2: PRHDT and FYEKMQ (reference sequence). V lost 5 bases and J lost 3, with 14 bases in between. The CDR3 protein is CASSTSVGHYEQYF. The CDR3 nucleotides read TGTGCCAGCAGCACGTCCGTGGGCCACTACGAGCAGTACTTC.

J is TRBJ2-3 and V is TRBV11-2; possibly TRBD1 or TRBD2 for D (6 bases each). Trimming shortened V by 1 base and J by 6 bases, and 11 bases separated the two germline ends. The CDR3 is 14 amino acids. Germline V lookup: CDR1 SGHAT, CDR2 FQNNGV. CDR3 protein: CASSLGGAGDTQYF. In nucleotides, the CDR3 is TGTGCCAGCAGCTTAGGGGGGGCCGGGGATACGCAGTATTTT.

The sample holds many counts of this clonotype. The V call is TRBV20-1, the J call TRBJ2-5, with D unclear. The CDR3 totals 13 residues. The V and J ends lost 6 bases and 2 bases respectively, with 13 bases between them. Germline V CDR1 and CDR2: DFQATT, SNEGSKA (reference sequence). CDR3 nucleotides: TGCAGTGCCCGATTTCCGTTACAAGAGACCCAGTACTTC. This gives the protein CSARFPLQETQYF.

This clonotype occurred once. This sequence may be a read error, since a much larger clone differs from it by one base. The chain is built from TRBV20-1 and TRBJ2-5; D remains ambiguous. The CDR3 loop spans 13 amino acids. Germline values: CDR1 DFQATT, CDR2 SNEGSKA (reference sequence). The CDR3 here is CSAGPPGAEAQYF. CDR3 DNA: TGCAGTGCTGGGCCACCGGGTGCAGAGGCCCAGTACTTC.

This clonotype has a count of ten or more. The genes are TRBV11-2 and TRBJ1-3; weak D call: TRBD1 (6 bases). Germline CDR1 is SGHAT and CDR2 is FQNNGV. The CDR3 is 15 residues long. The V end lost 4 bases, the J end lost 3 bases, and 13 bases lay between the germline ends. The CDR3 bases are TGTGCCAGCAGCTCGCAGGGGCTTAGTGGAAACACCATATATTTT. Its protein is CASSSQGLSGNTIYF.

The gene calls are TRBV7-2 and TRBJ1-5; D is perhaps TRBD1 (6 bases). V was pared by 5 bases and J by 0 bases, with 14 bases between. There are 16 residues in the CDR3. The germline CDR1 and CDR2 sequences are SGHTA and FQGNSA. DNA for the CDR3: TGTGCCAGCAGCAGACGGGACACGGATAGCAATCAGCCCCAGCATTTT. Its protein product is CASSRRDTDSNQPQHF.

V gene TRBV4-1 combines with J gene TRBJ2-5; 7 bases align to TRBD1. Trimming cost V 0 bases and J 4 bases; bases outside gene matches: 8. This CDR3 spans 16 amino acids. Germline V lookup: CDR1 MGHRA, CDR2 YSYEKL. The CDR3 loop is CASSQETGAFLETQYF. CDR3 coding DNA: TGCGCCAGCAGCCAAGAAACAGGGGCGTTTTTAGAGACCCAGTACTTC.

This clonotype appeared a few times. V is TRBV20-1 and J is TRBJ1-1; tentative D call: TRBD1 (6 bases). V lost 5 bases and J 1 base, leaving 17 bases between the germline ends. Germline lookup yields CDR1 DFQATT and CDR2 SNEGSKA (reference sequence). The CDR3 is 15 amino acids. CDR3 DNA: TGCAGTGCTCCAAGCAGGCAGGGGCGGAACACTGAAGCTTTCTTT. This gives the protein CSAPSRQGRNTEAFF.

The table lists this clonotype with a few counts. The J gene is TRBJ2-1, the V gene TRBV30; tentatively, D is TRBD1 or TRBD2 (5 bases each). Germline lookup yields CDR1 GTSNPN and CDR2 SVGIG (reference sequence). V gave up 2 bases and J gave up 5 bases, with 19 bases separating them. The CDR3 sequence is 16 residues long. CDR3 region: CAWSPPGPQGNNEQFF. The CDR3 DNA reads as TGTGCCTGGAGTCCCCCGGGACCCCAAGGGAACAATGAGCAGTTCTTC.

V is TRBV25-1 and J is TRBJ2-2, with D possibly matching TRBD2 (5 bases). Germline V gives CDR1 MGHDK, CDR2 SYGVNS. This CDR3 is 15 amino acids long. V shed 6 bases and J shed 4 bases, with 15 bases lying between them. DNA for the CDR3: TGTGCCAGCAGCCCCCCGGGGTCGGGCACCGGGGAGCTGTTTTTT. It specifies CASSPPGSGTGELFF.

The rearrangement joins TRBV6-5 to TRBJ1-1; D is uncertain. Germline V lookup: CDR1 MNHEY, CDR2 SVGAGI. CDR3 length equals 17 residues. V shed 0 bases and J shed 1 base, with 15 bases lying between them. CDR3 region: CASSYSPRTIRNTEAFF. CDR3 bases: TGTGCCAGCAGTTACTCCCCCCGGACTATACGGAACACTGAAGCTTTCTTT.

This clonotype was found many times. The CDR3 sequence: CASRPGLAGDYEQFF. CDR3 coding DNA: TGCGCCAGCAGACCCGGACTAGCGGGAGACTATGAGCAGTTCTTC. This chain links TRBV5-1 with TRBJ2-1; TRBD2 matches 13 bases. The germline CDR1 and CDR2 sequences are SGHRS and YFSETQ. V shed 5 bases and J 8 bases; nucleotides not matched to a gene: 7. The CDR3 extends over 15 amino acids.

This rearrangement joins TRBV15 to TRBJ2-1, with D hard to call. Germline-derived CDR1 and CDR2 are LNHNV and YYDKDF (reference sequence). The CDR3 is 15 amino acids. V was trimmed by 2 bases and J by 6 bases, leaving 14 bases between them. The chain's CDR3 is CATSRYYLPSNEQFF. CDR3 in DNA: TGTGCCACCAGCAGATATTACCTACCATCCAATGAGCAGTTCTTC.

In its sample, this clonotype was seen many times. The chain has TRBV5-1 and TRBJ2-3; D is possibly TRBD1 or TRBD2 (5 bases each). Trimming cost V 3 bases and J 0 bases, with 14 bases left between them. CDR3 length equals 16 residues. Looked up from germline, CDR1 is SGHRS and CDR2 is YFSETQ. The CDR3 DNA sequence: TGCGCCAGCAGCTGGGACCCCCAGCATAGCACAGATACGCAGTATTTT. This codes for CASSWDPQHSTDTQYF. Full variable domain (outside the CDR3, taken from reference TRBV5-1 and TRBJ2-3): KAGVTQTPRYLIKTRGQQVTLSCSPISGHRSVSWYQQTPGQGLQFLFEYFSETQRNKGNFPGRFSGRQFSNSRSEMNVSTLELGDSALYLCASSWDPQHSTDTQYFGPGTRLTVL.

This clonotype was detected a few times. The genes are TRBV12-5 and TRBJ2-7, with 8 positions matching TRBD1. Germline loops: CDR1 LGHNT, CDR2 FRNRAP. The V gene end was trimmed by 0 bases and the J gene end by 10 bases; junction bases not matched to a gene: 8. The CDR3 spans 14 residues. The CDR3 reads CASGLVPDREDQYF. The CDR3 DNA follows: TGTGCTAGTGGTTTGGTACCGGACAGGGAGGATCAGTACTTC.

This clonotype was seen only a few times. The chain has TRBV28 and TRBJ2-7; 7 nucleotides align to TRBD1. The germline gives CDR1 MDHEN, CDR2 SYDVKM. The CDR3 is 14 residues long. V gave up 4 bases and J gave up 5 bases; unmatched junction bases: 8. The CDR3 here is CASSSALQGDEQYF. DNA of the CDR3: TGTGCCAGCAGTTCAGCCCTCCAGGGGGACGAGCAGTACTTC.

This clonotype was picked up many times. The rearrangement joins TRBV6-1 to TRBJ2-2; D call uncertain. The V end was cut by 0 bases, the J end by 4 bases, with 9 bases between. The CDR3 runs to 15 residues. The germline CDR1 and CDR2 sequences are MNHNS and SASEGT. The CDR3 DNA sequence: TGTGCCAGCAGTGAAGCGCAGGTCCTCACCGGGGAGCTGTTTTTT. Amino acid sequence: CASSEAQVLTGELFF.

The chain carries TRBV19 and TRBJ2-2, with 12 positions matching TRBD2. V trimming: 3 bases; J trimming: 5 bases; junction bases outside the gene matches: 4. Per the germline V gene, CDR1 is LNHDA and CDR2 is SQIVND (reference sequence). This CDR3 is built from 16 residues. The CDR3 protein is CASSIALAGGTGELFF. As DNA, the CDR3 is TGTGCCAGTAGTATTGCACTAGCGGGAGGTACCGGGGAGCTGTTTTTT.

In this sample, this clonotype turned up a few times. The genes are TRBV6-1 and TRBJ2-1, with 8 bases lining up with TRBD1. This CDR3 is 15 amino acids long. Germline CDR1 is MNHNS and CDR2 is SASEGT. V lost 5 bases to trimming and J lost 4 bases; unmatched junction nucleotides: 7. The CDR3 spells CASSSQGAIYNEQFF. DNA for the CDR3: TGTGCCAGCAGTTCCCAGGGGGCAATATACAATGAGCAGTTCTTC.

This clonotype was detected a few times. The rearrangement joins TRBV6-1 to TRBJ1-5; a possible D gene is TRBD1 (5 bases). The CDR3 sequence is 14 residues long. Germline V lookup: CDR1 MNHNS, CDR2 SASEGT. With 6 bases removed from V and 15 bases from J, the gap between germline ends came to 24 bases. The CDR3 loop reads CASSDDSPRSSGHF. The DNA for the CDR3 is TGTGCCAGCAGCGACGACAGCCCTCGATCATCGGGGCATTTT.

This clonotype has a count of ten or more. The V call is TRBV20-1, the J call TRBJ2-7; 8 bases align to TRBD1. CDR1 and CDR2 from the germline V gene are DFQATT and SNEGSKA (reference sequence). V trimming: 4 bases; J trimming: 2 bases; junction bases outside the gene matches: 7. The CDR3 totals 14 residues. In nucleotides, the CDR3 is TGCAGTGCTAAGCGTGGACAGGGAACCTACGAGCAGTACTTC. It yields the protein CSAKRGQGTYEQYF.

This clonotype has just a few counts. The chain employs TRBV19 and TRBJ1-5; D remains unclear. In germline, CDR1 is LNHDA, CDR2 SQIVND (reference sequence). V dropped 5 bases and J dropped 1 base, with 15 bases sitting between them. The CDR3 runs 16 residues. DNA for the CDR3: TGTGCCAGTAGTTCTGGGGAATATAGGAGCAATCAGCCCCAGCATTTT. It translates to CASSSGEYRSNQPQHF.

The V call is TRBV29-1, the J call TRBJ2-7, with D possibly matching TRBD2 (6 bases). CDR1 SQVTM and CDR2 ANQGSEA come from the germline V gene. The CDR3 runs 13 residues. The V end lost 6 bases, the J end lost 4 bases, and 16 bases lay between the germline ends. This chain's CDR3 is CSVRTINAYEQYF. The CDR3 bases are TGCAGCGTCCGGACTATTAACGCTTACGAGCAGTACTTC.

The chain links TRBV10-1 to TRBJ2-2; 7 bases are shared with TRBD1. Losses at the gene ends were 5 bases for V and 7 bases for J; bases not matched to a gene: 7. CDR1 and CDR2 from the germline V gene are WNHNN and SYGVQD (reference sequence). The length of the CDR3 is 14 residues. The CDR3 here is CASSRRQGGGELFF. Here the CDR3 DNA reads TGCGCCAGCAGTCGCAGACAGGGCGGCGGGGAGCTGTTTTTT.